This T cell receptor (beta chain) was recovered during a study of shared T cell receptors in the human thymus. This CDR3 is built from 19 residues. Trimming at V came to 0 bases and at J to 0 bases, leaving 12 bases not matched to a gene. Germline values: CDR1 SGHDN, CDR2 FVKESK. This clone was detected once. Produced via immunoSEQ multiplex PCR; TCRdb's table is partial and in-frame only. The profile shows approximately 760,000 clones, approximately 83% of them singletons. Another study also made use of these data, one on human thymus T cells.

Sequences were obtained from thymocytes. The TCR sequence derives from a girl less than two years old with a congenital heart defect. The chain carries TRBV14 and TRBJ1-1, with TRBD1 matching 8 bases. The chain's CDR3 is CASSQDRGQDVVLNTEAFF. The DNA of the CDR3 is TGTGCCAGCAGCCAAGATCGGGGACAGGATGTTGTCCTGAACACTGAAGCTTTCTTT.